A selection of T cell receptor beta chains follows, all from one sample in a study of T cells in Graves' hyperthyroidism and ophthalmopathy. MiXCR, applied by TCRdb to the multiplex PCR reads, yields one record per CDR3 protein. The repertoire consists of about 290,000 distinct CDR3 sequences, with about 15% occurring once and the leading ten covering 30%. The sample taken for sequencing was blood. Source of these receptors: a woman between 50 and 59 years old with Graves' hyperthyroidism that later progressed to Graves' ophthalmopathy. Both conserved end residues are part of each CDR3. Fields, in order: J gene, clone size, D gene, V gene, CDR3 protein, CDR3 DNA. D genes are given only for firm matches. Size values are once, few and many counts, or a class for expanded clones, and some rows have none.

TRBJ1-2 | many | . | TRBV7-3 | CASSVTTGYGYTF | TGTGCCAGCAGCGTAACGACGGGCTATGGCTACACCTTC
TRBJ1-1 | . | . | TRBV7-3 | CASSSKGGSVTEAFF | TGTGCCAGCAGCTCAAAGGGGGGGAGTGTGACTGAAGCTTTCTTT
TRBJ1-4 | . | TRBD1 | TRBV20-1 | CSASGTDNEKLFF | TGCAGTGCCTCCGGGACAGATAATGAAAAACTGTTTTTT
TRBJ2-5 | many | TRBD2 | TRBV5-1 | CASSLDPPSGRAETQYF | TGCGCCAGCAGCTTGGATCCCCCTAGCGGGAGGGCAGAGACCCAGTACTTC
TRBJ2-7 | many | TRBD1 | TRBV20-1 | CSASPPGGADGQYF | TGCAGTGCTAGCCCTCCAGGGGGCGCAGATGGGCAGTACTTC
TRBJ2-7 | many | . | TRBV9 | CASSVGKPTQTGEQYF | TGTGCCAGCAGCGTAGGCAAGCCAACTCAGACGGGGGAGCAGTACTTC
TRBJ2-1 | many | TRBD2 | TRBV18 | CASSPSYAGDNEQFF | TGTGCCAGCTCACCGTCATATGCGGGAGACAATGAGCAGTTCTTC
TRBJ2-7 | many | TRBD1 | TRBV12-5 | CASGIYGTGLSYEQYF | TGTGCTAGTGGTATATACGGGACAGGCCTCTCCTACGAGCAGTACTTC
TRBJ2-7 | . | TRBD2 | TRBV10-3 | CATEPGLAGAGVYEQYF | TGTGCCACCGAACCGGGACTAGCGGGAGCTGGGGTCTACGAGCAGTACTTC
TRBJ2-1 | many | TRBD2 | TRBV7-3 | CASSLTSGRNNEQFF | TGTGCCAGCAGCCTTACTAGCGGGAGAAACAATGAGCAGTTCTTC
TRBJ2-7 | many | . | TRBV12-3/TRBV12-4 | CASSLRPQGDYEQYF | TGTGCCAGCAGTTTAAGGCCACAGGGAGACTACGAGCAGTACTTC
TRBJ2-3 | many | . | TRBV9 | CASSVRRGQRLPSTDTQYF | TGTGCCAGCAGCGTTCGGCGGGGCCAAAGGCTCCCTAGCACAGATACGCAGTATTTT
TRBJ2-7 | many | TRBD1 | TRBV5-1 | CASSLRPFQGAKYEQYF | TGCGCCAGCAGCTTGCGGCCCTTCCAGGGGGCAAAGTACGAGCAGTACTTC
TRBJ2-3 | many | . | TRBV2 | CASSEWAADTQYF | TGTGCCAGCAGTGAATGGGCGGCAGATACGCAGTATTTT
TRBJ2-7 | many | TRBD1 | TRBV5-1 | CASSYLQGSSGEQYF | TGCGCCAGCAGCTACCTACAGGGGAGCAGCGGCGAGCAGTACTTC
TRBJ1-1 | many | . | TRBV18 | CASSPWRGTLNDEAFF | TGTGCCAGCTCACCGTGGAGAGGGACACTTAACGATGAAGCTTTCTTT
TRBJ2-5 | many | . | TRBV28 | CASTKSGAAETQYF | TGTGCCAGCACGAAATCGGGGGCGGCGGAGACCCAGTACTTC
TRBJ1-1 | many | . | TRBV7-8 | CASSLVGPGVNTEAFF | TGTGCCAGCAGCTTAGTAGGGCCGGGGGTGAACACTGAAGCTTTCTTT
TRBJ2-6 | many | . | TRBV18 | CASSPRAKSSGANVLTF | TGTGCCAGCTCACCTCGGGCTAAGAGCTCTGGGGCCAACGTCCTGACTTTC
TRBJ2-1 | . | TRBD2 | TRBV10-3 | CAISETLAGSYNEQFF | TGTGCCATCAGTGAGACCCTAGCGGGGTCCTACAATGAGCAGTTCTTC
TRBJ1-4 | few | . | TRBV5-5 | CASSWGSWAEKLFF | TGTGCCAGCAGTTGGGGGAGCTGGGCCGAAAAACTGTTTTTT
TRBJ2-1 | many | . | TRBV18 | CASSPPGRGGGDEQFF | TGTGCCAGCTCACCACCGGGCAGGGGCGGCGGCGATGAGCAGTTCTTC
TRBJ1-2 | many | . | TRBV27 | CASSTPGNYGYTF | TGTGCCAGCAGTACCCCCGGTAACTATGGCTACACCTTC
TRBJ2-7 | many | . | TRBV6-1 | CASSEQGRGAGYEQYF | TGTGCCAGCAGTGAACAAGGTAGAGGGGCGGGCTACGAGCAGTACTTC
TRBJ1-6 | many | . | TRBV20-1 | CSASEGTYYNSPLHF | TGCAGTGCTAGTGAGGGGACTTACTATAATTCACCCCTCCACTTT
TRBJ2-2 | few | TRBD1 | TRBV7-9 | CAIIHRGVDTGELFF | TGTGCCATCATACACAGGGGTGTGGACACCGGGGAGCTGTTTTTT
TRBJ2-7 | . | . | TRBV2 | CASRDSYYEQYF | TGTGCCAGCCGGGACTCTTACTACGAGCAGTACTTC
TRBJ2-2 | few | . | TRBV20-1 | CSAGPRTGELFF | TGCAGTGCGGGGCCCCGAACCGGGGAGCTGTTTTTT
TRBJ1-6 | . | . | TRBV7-9 | CASSLGSYNSPLHF | TGTGCCAGCAGCTTGGGCTCCTATAATTCACCCCTCCACTTT
TRBJ1-1 | . | TRBD1 | TRBV13 | CASSPGQGTGTEAFF | TGTGCCAGCAGCCCAGGACAGGGTACGGGCACTGAAGCTTTCTTT
TRBJ1-2 | . | . | TRBV15 | CATSRETANPYGYTF | TGTGCCACCAGCAGAGAAACAGCCAACCCATATGGCTACACCTTC
TRBJ1-2 | many | . | TRBV29-1 | CSVDAGVGDGYTF | TGCAGCGTTGACGCAGGGGTTGGTGATGGCTACACCTTC
TRBJ1-2 | many | TRBD1 | TRBV6-1 | CASSPQGQGLDYGYTF | TGTGCCAGCAGTCCCCAGGGACAGGGTTTAGACTATGGCTACACCTTC
TRBJ1-5 | few | TRBD1 | TRBV18 | CASSPGQGRSWPQHF | TGTGCCAGCTCACCCGGACAGGGGCGCTCTTGGCCCCAGCATTTT
TRBJ2-7 | . | TRBD1 | TRBV5-4 | CASSHMFRDRDPYEQYF | TGTGCCAGCAGCCACATGTTCCGGGACAGGGATCCCTACGAGCAGTACTTC
TRBJ1-1 | . | . | TRBV18 | CASSPLGGIGAEAFF | TGTGCCAGCTCACCACTCGGGGGGATTGGGGCTGAAGCTTTCTTT
TRBJ1-4 | . | . | TRBV6-1 | CASSSLGANNEKLFF | TGTGCCAGTTCCAGTCTAGGGGCGAATAATGAAAAACTGTTTTTT
TRBJ2-7 | many | TRBD1 | TRBV28 | CASSHPGQLTYEQYF | TGTGCCAGCAGTCATCCGGGACAGCTTACCTACGAGCAGTACTTC
TRBJ1-1 | many | . | TRBV28 | CASSPRRMNTEAFF | TGTGCCAGCAGTCCCAGGAGAATGAACACTGAAGCTTTCTTT
TRBJ2-7 | few | . | TRBV20-1 | CSGTVGGYEQYF | TGCAGTGGGACAGTGGGGGGGTACGAGCAGTACTTC
TRBJ2-7 | many | TRBD1 | TRBV5-1 | CASYDRGSDEQYF | TGCGCCAGCTACGACAGGGGGAGCGACGAGCAGTACTTC
TRBJ2-3 | many | TRBD2 | TRBV6-1 | CASPEEASGRDTQYF | TGTGCCAGCCCGGAGGAGGCTAGCGGGAGGGATACGCAGTATTTT
TRBJ1-1 | many | . | TRBV5-1 | CASSRAPSDRNTEAFF | TGCGCCAGCAGCCGGGCACCTTCCGACCGTAACACTGAAGCTTTCTTT
TRBJ1-5 | . | . | TRBV6-1 | CASTYRGRGRDQPQHF | TGTGCCAGCACATACCGAGGGAGGGGCCGAGATCAGCCCCAGCATTTT
TRBJ2-2 | many | . | TRBV2 | CASSLEGGNTGELFF | TGTGCCAGCAGTTTAGAGGGAGGAAACACCGGGGAGCTGTTTTTT
TRBJ1-6 | . | . | TRBV20-1 | CSASLALGPYNSPLHF | TGCAGTGCTAGTTTAGCCCTGGGGCCCTATAATTCACCCCTCCACTTT
TRBJ1-1 | many | . | TRBV2 | CASSPRRDTEAFF | TGTGCCAGCAGCCCCCGCCGGGACACTGAAGCTTTCTTT
TRBJ1-1 | many | . | TRBV6-1 | CASGREWEAFF | TGTGCCAGCGGCAGGGAGTGGGAAGCTTTCTTT
TRBJ1-1 | many | . | TRBV12-3/TRBV12-4 | CASRAKGSKAFF | TGTGCCAGCAGAGCTAAGGGGAGTAAAGCTTTCTTT
TRBJ2-2 | many | . | TRBV5-1 | CASSLDSHTGELFF | TGCGCCAGCAGCTTGGACAGTCACACCGGGGAGCTGTTTTTT